The 5 T cell receptor beta chains presented below share a single source sample, sequenced in a study of shared clonotypes between healthy human individuals. TCRdb keeps only in-frame clones here, not all; method: immunoSEQ multiplex PCR. The table lists 2 million to 3 million clones, over 85% of them singletons. Sequenced sample: naive CD4+ T cells from PBMCs. Subset in this sample: CD45RA+ positively selected. Every receptor here comes from a man aged 18 to 35 in good health. Some clones in this sample may be carry-over from other donors' samples.

This clone was counted once. This chain links TRBV7-9 with TRBJ1-4; no firm D call. The V end lost 8 bases, the J end lost 3 bases, and 4 bases lay between the germline ends. Germline V gene sequence: CDR1 SEHNR, CDR2 FQNEAQ (reference sequence). This CDR3 is built from 11 residues. This chain's CDR3 is CASGANEKLFF. The CDR3 DNA sequence: TGTGCCAGCGGCGCTAATGAAAAACTGTTTTTT.

This chain joins TRBV28 and TRBJ2-7; 9 bases are a match to TRBD1. Trimming removed 6 bases from V and 3 bases from J; junction bases left unmatched: 3. Germline CDR1 is MDHEN and CDR2 is SYDVKM. The CDR3 totals 13 residues. The CDR3 region is CASSLDRGYEQYF. CDR3 DNA: TGTGCCAGCAGCCTGGACAGGGGCTACGAGCAGTACTTC.

Here the CDR3 reads CASSGNRYSYNEQFF. The CDR3 DNA reads TGTGCCAGCAGCGGGAACAGGTACTCCTACAATGAGCAGTTCTTC. The chain joins TRBV9 to TRBJ2-1; possible D gene TRBD1, 5 bases. Trimming left V 3 bases short and J 0 bases short, with 10 bases between. The CDR3 loop spans 15 amino acids. The germline CDR1 and CDR2 sequences are SGDLS and YYNGEE.

The chain is built from TRBV11-2 and TRBJ2-3; TRBD2 aligns across 11 bases. The CDR3 sequence is 15 residues long. Germline V gene lookup returns CDR1 SGHAT and CDR2 FQNNGV. With 3 bases clipped from V and 5 bases from J, the junction kept 4 bases outside the gene matches. In nucleotides, the CDR3 is TGTGCCAGCAGCTTGACTAGCGGGATGGTAGATACGCAGTATTTT. It yields the protein CASSLTSGMVDTQYF. Using reference TRBV11-2 and TRBJ2-3 for the parts outside the CDR3, the full variable domain is EAGVAQSPRYKIIEKRQSVAFWCNPISGHATLYWYQQILGQGPKLLIQFQNNGVVDDSQLPKDRFSAERLKGVDSTLKIQPAKLEDSAVYLCASSLTSGMVDTQYFGPGTRLTVL.

The chain employs TRBV6-5 and TRBJ2-6; D may be TRBD2 (5 bases). CDR3 length equals 16 residues. Trimming removed 2 bases from V and 2 bases from J, with 10 bases in between. CDR1 is MNHEY and CDR2 is SVGAGI in the germline V gene. The CDR3 protein is CASSYEGSAGANVLTF. As DNA, the CDR3 is TGTGCCAGCAGTTACGAGGGTTCAGCTGGGGCCAACGTCCTGACTTTC.